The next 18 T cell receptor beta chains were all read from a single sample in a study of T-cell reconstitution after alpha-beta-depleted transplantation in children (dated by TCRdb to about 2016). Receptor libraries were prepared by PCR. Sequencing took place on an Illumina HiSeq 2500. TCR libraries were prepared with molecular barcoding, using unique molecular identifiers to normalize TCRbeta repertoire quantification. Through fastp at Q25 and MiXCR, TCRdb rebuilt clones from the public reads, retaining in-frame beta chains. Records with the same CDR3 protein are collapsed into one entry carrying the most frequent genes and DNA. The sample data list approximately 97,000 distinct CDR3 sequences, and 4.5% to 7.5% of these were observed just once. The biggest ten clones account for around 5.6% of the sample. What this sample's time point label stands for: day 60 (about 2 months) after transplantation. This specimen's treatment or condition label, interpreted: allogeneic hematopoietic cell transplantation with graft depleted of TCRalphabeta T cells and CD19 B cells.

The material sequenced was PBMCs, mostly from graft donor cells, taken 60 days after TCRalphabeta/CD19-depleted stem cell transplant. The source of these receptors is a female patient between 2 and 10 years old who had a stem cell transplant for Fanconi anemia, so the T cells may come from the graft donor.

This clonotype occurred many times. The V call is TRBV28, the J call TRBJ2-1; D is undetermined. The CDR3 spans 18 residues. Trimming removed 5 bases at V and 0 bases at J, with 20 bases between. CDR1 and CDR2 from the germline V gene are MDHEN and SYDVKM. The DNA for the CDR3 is TGTGCCAGCAGTCTTACGCCCCCGCTGGTTAGCTCCTACAATGAGCAGTTCTTC. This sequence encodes CASSLTPPLVSSYNEQFF.

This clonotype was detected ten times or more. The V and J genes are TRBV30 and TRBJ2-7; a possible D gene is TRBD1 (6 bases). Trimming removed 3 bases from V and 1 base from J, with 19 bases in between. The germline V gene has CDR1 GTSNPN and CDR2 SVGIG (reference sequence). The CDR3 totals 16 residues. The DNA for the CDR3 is TGTGCCTGGAGAGACCGTCTATACAGGGATTCCTACGAGCAGTACTTC. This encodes CAWRDRLYRDSYEQYF.

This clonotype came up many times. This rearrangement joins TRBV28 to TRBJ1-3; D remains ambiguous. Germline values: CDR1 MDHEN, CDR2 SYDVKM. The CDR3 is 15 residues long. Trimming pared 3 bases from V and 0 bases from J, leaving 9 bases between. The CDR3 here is CASSLLGISGNTIYF. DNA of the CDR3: TGTGCCAGCAGTTTGCTAGGGATCTCTGGAAACACCATATATTTT. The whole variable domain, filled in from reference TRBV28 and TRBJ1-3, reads DVKVTQSSRYLVKRTGEKVFLECVQDMDHENMFWYRQDPGLGLRLIYFSYDVKMKEKGDIPEGYSVSREKKERFSLILESASTNQTSMYLCASSLLGISGNTIYFGEGSWLTVV.

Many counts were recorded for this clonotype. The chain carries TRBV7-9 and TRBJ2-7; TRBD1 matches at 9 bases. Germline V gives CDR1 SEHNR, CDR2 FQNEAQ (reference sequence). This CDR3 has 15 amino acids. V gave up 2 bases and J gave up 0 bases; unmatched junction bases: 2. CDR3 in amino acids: CASSLPGQGSYEQYF. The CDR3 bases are TGTGCCAGCAGCTTACCGGGACAGGGCTCCTACGAGCAGTACTTC.

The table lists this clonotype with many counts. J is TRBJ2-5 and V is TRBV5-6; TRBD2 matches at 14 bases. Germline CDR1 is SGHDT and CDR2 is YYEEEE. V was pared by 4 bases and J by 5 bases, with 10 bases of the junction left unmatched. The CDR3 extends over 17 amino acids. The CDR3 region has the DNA TGTGCCAGCAGCCGCTGGACTAGCGGGGGGATTGGCGAGACCCAGTACTTC. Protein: CASSRWTSGGIGETQYF.

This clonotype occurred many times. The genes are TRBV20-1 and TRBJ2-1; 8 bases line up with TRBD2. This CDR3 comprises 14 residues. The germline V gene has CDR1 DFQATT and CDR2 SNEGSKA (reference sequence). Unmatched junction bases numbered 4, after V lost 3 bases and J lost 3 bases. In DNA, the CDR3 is TGCAGTGCTAGGCGAGCGGGAGTCTACAATGAGCAGTTCTTC. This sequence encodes CSARRAGVYNEQFF.

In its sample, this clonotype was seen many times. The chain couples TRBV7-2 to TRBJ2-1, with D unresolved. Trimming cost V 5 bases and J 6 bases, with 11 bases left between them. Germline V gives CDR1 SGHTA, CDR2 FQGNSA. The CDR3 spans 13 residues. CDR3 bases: TGTGCCAGCAGCCCGTTTAGTAGCAATGAGCAGTTCTTC. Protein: CASSPFSSNEQFF.

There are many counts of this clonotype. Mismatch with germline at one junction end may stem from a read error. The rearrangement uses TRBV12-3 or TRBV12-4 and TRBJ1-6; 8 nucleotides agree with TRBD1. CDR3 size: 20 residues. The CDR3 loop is CASILAADRANKGSNSPLHF. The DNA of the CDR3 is TGTGCCAGCATTTTAGCAGCGGACAGGGCAAACAAAGGGTCCAATTCACCCCTCCACTTT.

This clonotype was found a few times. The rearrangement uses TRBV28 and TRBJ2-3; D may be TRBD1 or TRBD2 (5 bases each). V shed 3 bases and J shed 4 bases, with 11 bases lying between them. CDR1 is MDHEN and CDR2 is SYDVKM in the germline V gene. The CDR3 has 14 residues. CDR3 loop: CASSFSQGADTQYF. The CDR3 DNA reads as TGTGCCAGCAGTTTTTCCCAGGGAGCAGATACGCAGTATTTT. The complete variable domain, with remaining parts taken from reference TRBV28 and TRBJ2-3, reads DVKVTQSSRYLVKRTGEKVFLECVQDMDHENMFWYRQDPGLGLRLIYFSYDVKMKEKGDIPEGYSVSREKKERFSLILESASTNQTSMYLCASSFSQGADTQYFGPGTRLTVL.

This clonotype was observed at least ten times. Here the CDR3 DNA reads TGCGCCAGTCAACTAGCGGGGGGGGTTGAGCAGTTCTTC. This sequence encodes CASQLAGGVEQFF. The chain carries TRBV5-1 and TRBJ2-1; 13 nucleotides align to TRBD2. Trimming took 8 bases from V and 9 from J; bases not matched to a gene: 5. The CDR3 contains 13 residues. Germline assignment: CDR1 SGHRS and CDR2 YFSETQ.

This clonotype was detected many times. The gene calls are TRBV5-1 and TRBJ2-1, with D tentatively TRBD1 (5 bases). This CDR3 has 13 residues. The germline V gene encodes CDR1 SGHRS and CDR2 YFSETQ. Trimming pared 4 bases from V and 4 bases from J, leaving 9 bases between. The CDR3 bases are TGCGCCAGCAGCCCCGACAGTTACAATGAGCAGTTCTTC. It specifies CASSPDSYNEQFF.

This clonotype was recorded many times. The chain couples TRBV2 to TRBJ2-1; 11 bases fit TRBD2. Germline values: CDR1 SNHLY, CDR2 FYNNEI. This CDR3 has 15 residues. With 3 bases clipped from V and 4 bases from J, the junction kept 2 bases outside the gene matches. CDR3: CASSETSGEYNEQFF. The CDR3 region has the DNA TGTGCCAGCAGTGAGACTAGCGGGGAGTACAATGAGCAGTTCTTC.

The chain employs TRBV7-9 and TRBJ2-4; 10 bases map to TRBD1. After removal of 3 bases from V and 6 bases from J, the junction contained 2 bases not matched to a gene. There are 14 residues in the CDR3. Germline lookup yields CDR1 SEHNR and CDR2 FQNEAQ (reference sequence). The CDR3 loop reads CASSFWDRGNIQYF. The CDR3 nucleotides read TGTGCCAGCAGCTTCTGGGACAGGGGAAACATTCAGTACTTC.

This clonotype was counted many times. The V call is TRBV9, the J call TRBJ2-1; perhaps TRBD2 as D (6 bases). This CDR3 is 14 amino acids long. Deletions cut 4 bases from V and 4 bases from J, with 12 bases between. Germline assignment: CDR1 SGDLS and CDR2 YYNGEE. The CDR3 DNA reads TGTGCCAGCAGCCCGGACTACTTTTACAATGAGCAGTTCTTC. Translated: CASSPDYFYNEQFF.

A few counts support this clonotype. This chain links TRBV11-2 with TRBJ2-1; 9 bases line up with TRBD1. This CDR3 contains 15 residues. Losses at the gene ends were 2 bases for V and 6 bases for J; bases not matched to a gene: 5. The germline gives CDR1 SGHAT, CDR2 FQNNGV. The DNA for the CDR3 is TGTGCCAGCAGCTTAAAGGGACAGGGCGTCAATGAGCAGTTCTTC. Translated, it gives CASSLKGQGVNEQFF.

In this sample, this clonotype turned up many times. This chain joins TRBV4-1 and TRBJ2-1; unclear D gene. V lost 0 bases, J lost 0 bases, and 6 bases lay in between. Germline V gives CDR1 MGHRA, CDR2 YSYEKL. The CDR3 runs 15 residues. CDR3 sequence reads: CASSQEETSYNEQFF. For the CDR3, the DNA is TGCGCCAGCAGCCAAGAGGAGACCTCCTACAATGAGCAGTTCTTC.

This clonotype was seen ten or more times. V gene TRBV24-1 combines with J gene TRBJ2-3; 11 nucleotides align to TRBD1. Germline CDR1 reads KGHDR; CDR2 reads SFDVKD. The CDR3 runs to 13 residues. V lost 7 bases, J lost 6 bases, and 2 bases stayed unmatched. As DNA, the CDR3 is TGTGCCACCAGAGGACAGGGGGCTGATACGCAGTATTTT. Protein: CATRGQGADTQYF.

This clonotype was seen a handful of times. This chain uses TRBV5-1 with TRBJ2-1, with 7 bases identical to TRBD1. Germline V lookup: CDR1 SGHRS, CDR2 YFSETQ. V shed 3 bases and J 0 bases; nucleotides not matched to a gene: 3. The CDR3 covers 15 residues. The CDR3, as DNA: TGCGCCAGCAGCTCACAGGGGAGCTCCTACAATGAGCAGTTCTTC. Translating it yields CASSSQGSSYNEQFF.